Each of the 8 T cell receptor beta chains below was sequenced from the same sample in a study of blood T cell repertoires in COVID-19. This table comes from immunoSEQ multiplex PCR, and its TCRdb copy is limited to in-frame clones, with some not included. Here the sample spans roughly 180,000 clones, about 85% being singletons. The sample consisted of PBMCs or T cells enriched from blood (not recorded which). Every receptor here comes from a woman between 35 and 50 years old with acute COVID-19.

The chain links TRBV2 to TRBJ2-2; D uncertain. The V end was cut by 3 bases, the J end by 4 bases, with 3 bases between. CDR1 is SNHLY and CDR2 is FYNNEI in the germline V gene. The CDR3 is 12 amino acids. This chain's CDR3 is CASSDFTGELFF. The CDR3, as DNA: TGTGCCAGCAGTGACTTCACCGGGGAGCTGTTTTTT. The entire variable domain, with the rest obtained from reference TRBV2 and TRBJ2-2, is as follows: EPEVTQTPSHQVTQMGQEVILRCVPISNHLYFYWYRQILGQKVEFLVSFYNNEISEKSEIFDDQFSVERPDGSNFTLKIRSTKLEDSAMYFCASSDFTGELFFGEGSRLTVL.

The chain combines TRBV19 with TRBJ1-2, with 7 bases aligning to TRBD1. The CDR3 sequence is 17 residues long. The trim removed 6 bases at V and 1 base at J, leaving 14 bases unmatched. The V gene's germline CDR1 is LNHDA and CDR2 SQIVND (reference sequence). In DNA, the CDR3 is TGTGCCAGTAGCCTATTATCCTTACAGGGGTTTAACTATGGCTACACCTTC. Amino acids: CASSLLSLQGFNYGYTF.

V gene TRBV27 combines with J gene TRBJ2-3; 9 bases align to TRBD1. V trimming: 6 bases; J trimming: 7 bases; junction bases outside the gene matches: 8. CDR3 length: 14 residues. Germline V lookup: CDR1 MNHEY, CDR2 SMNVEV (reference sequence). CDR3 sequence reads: CASSSGTGYYTQYF. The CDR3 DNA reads TGTGCCAGCAGCTCCGGGACAGGGTATTATACGCAGTATTTT.

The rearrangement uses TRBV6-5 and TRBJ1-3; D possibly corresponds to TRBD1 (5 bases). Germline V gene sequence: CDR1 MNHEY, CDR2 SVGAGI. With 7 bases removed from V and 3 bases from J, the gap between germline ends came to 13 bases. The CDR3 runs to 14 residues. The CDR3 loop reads CASISVGHGNTIYF. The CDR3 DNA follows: TGTGCCAGCATCTCCGTGGGGCATGGAAACACCATATATTTT.

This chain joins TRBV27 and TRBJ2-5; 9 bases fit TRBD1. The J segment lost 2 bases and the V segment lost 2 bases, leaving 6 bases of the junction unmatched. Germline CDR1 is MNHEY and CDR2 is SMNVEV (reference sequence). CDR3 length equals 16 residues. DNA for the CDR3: TGTGCCAGCAGTTTACTTGGACAGGGGCGACAAGAGACCCAGTACTTC. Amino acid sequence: CASSLLGQGRQETQYF.

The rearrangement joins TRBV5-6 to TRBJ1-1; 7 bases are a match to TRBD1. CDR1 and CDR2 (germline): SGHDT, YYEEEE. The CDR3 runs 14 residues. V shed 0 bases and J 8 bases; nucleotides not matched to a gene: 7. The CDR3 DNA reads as TGTGCCAGCAGCTTGGCCTCAGGGGGGACCGAAGCTTTCTTT. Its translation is CASSLASGGTEAFF.

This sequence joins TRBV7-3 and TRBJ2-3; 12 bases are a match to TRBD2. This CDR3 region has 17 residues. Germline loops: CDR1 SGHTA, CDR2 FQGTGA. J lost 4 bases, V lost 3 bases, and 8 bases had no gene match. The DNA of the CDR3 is TGTGCCAGCAGCTTGGGCACTAGCGGGAGGTTCCCAGATACGCAGTATTTT. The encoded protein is CASSLGTSGRFPDTQYF.

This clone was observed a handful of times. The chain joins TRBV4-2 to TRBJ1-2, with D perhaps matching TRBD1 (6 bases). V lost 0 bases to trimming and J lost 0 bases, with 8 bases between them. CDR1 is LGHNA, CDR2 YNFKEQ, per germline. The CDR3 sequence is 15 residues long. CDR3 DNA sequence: TGTGCCAGCAGCCAAGATCGACAGGCTAACTATGGCTACACCTTC. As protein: CASSQDRQANYGYTF.